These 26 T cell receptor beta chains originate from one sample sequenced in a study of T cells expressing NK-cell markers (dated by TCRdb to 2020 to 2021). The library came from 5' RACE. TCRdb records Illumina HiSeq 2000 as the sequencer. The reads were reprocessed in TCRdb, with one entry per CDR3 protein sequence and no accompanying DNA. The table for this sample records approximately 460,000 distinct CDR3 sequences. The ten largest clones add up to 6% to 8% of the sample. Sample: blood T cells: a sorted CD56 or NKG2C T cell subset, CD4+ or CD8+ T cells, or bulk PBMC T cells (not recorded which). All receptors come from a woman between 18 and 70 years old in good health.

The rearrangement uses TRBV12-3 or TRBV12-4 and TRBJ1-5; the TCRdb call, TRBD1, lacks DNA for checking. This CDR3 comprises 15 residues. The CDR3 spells CASSSAGGGWEPQHF.

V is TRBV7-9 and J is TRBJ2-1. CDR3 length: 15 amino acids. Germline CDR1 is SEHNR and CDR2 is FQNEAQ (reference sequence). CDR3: CASSLGRNSYNEQFF.

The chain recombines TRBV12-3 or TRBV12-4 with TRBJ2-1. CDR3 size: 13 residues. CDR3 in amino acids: CASSPERIWEQFF.

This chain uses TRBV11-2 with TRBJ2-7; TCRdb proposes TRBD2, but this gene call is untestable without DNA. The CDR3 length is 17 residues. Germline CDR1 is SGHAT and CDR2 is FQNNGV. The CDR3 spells CASSSRLAGGRFYEQYF.

CDR3 residues: CSARDSNSNQPQHF. V and J are TRBV20-1 and TRBJ1-5; TCRdb calls TRBD1, which cannot be checked without DNA. CDR3 length equals 14 residues. The germline CDR1 and CDR2 sequences are DFQATT and SNEGSKA (reference sequence).

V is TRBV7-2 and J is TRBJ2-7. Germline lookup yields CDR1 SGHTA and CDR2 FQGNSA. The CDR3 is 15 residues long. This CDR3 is CASSYSGIGNYEQYF.

The CDR3 loop is CASSFGGGYQETQYF. The chain is built from TRBV12-3 or TRBV12-4 and TRBJ2-5; checking the TCRdb D call of TRBD2 is not possible without DNA. The CDR3 length is 15 residues.

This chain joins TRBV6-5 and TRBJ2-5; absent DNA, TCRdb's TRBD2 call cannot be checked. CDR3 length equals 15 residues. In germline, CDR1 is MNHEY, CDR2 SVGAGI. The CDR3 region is CASSYASGEGTTQYF.

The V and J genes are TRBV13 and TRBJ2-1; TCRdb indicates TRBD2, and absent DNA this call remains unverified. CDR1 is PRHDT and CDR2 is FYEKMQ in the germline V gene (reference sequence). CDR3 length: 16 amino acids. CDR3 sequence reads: CASSLAGLAGRDEQFF.

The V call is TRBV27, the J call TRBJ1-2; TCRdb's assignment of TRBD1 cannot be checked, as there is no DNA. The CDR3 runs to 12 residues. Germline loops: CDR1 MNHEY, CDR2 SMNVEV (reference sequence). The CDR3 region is CDNGSGDYGYTF.

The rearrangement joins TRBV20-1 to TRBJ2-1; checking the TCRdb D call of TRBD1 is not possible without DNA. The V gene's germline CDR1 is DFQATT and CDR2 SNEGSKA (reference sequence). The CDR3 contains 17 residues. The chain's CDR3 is CSARDEGQGHSYNEQFF.

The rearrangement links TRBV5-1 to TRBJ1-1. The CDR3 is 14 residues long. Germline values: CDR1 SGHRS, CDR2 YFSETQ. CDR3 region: CASSLAGPNTEAFF.

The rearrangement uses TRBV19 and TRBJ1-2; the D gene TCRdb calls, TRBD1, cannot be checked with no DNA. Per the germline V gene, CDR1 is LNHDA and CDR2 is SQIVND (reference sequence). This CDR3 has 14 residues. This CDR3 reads CASSIPGGGYGYTF.

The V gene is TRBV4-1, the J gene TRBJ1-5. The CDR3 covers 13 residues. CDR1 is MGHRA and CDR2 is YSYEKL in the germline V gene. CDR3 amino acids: CASSQDGSQPQHF.

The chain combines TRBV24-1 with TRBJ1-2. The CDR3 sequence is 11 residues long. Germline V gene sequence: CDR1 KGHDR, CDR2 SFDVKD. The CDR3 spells CATSGVDGYTF.

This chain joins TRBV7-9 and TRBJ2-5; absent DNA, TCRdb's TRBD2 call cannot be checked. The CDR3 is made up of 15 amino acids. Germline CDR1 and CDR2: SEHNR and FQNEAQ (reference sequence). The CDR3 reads CASSPGTSGGGTQYF.

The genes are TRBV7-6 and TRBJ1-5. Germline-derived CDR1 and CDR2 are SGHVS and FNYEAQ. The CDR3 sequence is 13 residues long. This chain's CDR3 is CASSPDLLQPQHF.

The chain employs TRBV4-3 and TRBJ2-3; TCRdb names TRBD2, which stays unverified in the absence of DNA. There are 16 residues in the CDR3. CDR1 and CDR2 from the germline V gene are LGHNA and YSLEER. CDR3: CASSPSRGSVSDTQYF.

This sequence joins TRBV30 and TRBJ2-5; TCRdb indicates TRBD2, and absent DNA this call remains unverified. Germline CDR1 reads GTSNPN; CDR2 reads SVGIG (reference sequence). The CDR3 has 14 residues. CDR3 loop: CAWSRGLGEETQYF.

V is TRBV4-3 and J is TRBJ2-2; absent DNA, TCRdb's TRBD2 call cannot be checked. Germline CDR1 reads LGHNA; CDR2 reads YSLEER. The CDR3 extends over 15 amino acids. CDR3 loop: CASSQVDSGSRELFF.

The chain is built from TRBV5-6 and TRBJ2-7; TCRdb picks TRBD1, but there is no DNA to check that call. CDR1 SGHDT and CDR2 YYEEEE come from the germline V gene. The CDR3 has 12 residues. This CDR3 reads CASSFGTHEQYF.

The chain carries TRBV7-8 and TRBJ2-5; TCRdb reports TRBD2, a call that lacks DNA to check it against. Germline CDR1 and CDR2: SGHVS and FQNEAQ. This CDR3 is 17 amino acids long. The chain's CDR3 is CASSSTPSGISGETQYF.

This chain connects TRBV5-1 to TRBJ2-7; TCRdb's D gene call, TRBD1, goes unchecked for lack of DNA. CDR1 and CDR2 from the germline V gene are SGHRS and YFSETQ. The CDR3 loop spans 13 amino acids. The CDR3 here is CASRDLRGNEQYF.

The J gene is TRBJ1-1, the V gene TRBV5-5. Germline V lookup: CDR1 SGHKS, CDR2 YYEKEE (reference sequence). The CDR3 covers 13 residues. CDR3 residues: CASSTWRNTEAFF.

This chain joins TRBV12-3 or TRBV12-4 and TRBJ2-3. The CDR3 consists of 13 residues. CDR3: CASTERGTDTQYF.

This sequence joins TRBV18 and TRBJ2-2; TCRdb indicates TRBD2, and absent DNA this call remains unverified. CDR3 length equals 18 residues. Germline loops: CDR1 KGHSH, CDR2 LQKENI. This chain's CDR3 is CASPRPGLAGSNTGELFF. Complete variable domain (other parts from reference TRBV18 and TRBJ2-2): NAGVMQNPRHLVRRRGQEARLRCSPMKGHSHVYWYRQLPEEGLKFMVYLQKENIIDESGMPKERFSAEFPKEGPSILRIQQVVRGDSAAYFCASPRPGLAGSNTGELFFGEGSRLTVL.